This T cell receptor (beta chain) was captured by sequencing in a study of blood T cell repertoires in COVID-19. As for the study in general: Sources were T cells, B-cell-depleted T cells, or PBMCs; the material itself was cDNA or gDNA.

As originally analysed: The assay estimated nucleated cells by amplifying reference gene primers. Data came from immunoSEQ multiplex PCR; TCRdb stores just in-frame clones and leaves some out. The D gene and trimming were derived from the DNA, and the V and J assignments and clone size from that table. The profile covers approximately 120,000 clones, with about four fifths appearing a single time and roughly a fifth taken by the ten largest. Germline values: CDR1 LGHDT, CDR2 YNNKEL (reference sequence). The J segment lost 7 bases and the V segment lost 10 bases, leaving 13 bases of the junction unmatched. This CDR3 is built from 15 residues.

The source material was peripheral blood. This receptor was identified in a man aged 80 or over with acute or convalescent COVID-19. The genes are TRBV3-1 (or the pseudogene TRBV3-2) and TRBJ1-6; 7 nucleotides agree with TRBD1. This CDR3 reads CATTRGGTENSPLHF. As DNA, the CDR3 is TGTGCCACCACTAGAGGGGGCACCGAAAATTCACCCCTCCACTTT.